This T cell receptor (beta chain) was sequenced for a study of T cells in women clearing cervical HPV infection. CDR1 and CDR2 (germline): ENHRY, SYGVKD. CDR3 length equals 14 residues. With 0 bases removed from V and 2 bases from J, the gap between germline ends came to 7 bases. The table came from immunoSEQ multiplex PCR; TCRdb's copy has only in-frame clones and leaves some out. The table lists more than 45,000 clones. A word on this clone: The read is 3 residues too short to cover the CDR3 end, so that end is filled in from the germline J gene.

The V gene is TRBV10-3, the J gene TRBJ1-2; D is possibly TRBD1 (6 bases). The source of this sequence is a woman aged 18 to 75 with a cervical HPV16 infection that either progressed to CIN3+ or cleared (not recorded which). The sample comprised blood buffy coat. The CDR3 here is CAISESTGNYGYTF. CDR3 DNA (partial): TGTGCCATCAGTGAGTCGACAGGAAACTATGGC.